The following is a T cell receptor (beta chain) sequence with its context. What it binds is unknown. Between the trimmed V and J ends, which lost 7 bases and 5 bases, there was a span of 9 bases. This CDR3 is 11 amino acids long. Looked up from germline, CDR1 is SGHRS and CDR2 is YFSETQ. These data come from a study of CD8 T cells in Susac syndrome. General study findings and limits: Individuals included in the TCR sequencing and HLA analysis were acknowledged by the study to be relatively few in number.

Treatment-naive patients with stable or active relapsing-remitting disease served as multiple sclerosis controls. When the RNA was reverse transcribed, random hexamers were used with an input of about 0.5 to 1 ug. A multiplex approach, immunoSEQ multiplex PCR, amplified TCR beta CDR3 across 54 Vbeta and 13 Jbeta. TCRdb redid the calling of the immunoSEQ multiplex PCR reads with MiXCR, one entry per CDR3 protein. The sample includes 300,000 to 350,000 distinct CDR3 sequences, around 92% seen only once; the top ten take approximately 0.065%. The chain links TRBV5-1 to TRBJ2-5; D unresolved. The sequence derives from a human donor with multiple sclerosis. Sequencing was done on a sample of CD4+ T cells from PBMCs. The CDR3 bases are TGCGCCAGCCTTTTTGGGGAGACCCAGTACTTC. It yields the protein CASLFGETQYF. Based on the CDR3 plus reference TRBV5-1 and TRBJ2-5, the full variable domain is KAGVTQTPRYLIKTRGQQVTLSCSPISGHRSVSWYQQTPGQGLQFLFEYFSETQRNKGNFPGRFSGRQFSNSRSEMNVSTLELGDSALYLCASLFGETQYFGPGTRLLVL.